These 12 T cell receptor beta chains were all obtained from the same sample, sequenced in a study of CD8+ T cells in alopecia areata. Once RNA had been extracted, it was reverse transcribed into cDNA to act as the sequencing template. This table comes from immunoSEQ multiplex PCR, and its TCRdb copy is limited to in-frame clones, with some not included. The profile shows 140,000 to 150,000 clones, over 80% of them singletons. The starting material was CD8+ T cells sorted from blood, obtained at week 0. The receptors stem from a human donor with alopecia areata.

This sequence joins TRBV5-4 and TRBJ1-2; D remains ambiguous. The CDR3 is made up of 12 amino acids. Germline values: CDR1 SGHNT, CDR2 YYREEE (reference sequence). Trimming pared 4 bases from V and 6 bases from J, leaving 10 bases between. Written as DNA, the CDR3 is TGTGCCAGCAGCGGGCAGGATCATGGCTACACCTTC. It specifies CASSGQDHGYTF.

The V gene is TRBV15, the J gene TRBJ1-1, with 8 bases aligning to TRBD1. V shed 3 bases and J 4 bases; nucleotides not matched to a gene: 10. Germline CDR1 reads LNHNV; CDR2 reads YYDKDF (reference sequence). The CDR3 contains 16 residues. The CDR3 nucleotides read TGTGCCACCAGCAGTTATAGACAGGGGATGAGCACTGAAGCTTTCTTT. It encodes CATSSYRQGMSTEAFF. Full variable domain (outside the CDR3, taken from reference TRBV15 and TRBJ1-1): DAMVIQNPRYQVTQFGKPVTLSCSQTLNHNVMYWYQQKSSQAPKLLFHYYDKDFNNEADTPDNFQSRRPNTSFCFLDIRSPGLGDTAMYLCATSSYRQGMSTEAFFGQGTRLTVV.

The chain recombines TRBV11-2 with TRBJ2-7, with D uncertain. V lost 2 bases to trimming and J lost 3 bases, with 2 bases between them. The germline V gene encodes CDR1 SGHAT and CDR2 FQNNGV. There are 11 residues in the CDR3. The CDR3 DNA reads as TGTGCCAGCAGCTTAAACTACGAGCAGTACTTC. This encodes CASSLNYEQYF.

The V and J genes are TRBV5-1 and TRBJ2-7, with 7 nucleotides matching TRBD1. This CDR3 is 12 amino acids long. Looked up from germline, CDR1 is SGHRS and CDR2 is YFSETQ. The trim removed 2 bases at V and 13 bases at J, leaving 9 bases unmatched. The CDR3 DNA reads TGCGCCAGCAGCTTAGCCTTGGACAGGCAATACTTC. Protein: CASSLALDRQYF.

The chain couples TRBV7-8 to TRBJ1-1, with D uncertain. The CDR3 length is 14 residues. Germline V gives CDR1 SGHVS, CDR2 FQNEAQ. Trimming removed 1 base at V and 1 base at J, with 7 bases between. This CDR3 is CASSLGQANTEAFF. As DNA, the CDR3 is TGTGCCAGCAGCTTAGGCCAGGCGAACACTGAAGCTTTCTTT.

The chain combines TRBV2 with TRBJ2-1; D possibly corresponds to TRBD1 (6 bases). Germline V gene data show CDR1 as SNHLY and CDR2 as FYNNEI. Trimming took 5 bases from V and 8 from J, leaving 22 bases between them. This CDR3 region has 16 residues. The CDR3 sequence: CASSPPRDKEWDEQFF. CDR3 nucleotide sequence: TGTGCCAGCAGTCCACCCCGGGACAAGGAGTGGGATGAGCAGTTCTTC.

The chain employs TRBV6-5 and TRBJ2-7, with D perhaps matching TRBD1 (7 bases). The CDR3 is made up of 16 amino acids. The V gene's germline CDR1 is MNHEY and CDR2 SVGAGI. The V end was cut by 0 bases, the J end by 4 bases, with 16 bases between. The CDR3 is CASSYSGGGPFYEQYF. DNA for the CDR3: TGTGCCAGCAGTTACTCTGGAGGGGGCCCGTTTTACGAGCAGTACTTC.

The CDR3 DNA sequence: TGTGCCAGCAGCCAGGGACTAGCGGGAACCTCTTTGGTCTACAATGAGCAGTTCTTC. Translated, it gives CASSQGLAGTSLVYNEQFF. The gene calls are TRBV5-4 and TRBJ2-1, with 13 bases aligning to TRBD2. The trim removed 4 bases at V and 3 bases at J, leaving 13 bases unmatched. The germline CDR1 and CDR2 sequences are SGHNT and YYREEE (reference sequence). The CDR3 contains 19 residues.

The CDR3 DNA reads as TGTGCCAGCAGCCAAGAGGATCCCCTTTGGCCCCAGCATTTT. It specifies CASSQEDPLWPQHF. The rearrangement links TRBV4-2 to TRBJ1-5; D is undetermined. With 0 bases removed from V and 9 bases from J, the gap between germline ends came to 12 bases. The germline V gene encodes CDR1 LGHNA and CDR2 YNFKEQ. The CDR3 sequence is 14 residues long.

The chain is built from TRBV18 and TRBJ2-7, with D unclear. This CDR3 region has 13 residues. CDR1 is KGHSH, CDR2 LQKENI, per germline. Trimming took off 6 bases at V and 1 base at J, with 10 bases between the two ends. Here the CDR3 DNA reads TGTGCCAGCTCTTCAGACTTGTCCTACGAGCAGTACTTC. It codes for CASSSDLSYEQYF.

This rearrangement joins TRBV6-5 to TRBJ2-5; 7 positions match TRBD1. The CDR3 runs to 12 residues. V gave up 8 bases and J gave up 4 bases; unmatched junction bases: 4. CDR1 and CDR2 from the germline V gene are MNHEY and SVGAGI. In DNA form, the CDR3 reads TGTGCCAGCGGATCAGGGGGAGAGACCCAGTACTTC. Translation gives CASGSGGETQYF.

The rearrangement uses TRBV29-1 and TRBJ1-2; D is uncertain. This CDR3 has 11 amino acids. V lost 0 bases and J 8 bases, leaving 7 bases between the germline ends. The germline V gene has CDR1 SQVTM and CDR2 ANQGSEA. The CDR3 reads CSVEERWGYTF. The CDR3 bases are TGCAGCGTTGAAGAACGGTGGGGCTACACCTTC.